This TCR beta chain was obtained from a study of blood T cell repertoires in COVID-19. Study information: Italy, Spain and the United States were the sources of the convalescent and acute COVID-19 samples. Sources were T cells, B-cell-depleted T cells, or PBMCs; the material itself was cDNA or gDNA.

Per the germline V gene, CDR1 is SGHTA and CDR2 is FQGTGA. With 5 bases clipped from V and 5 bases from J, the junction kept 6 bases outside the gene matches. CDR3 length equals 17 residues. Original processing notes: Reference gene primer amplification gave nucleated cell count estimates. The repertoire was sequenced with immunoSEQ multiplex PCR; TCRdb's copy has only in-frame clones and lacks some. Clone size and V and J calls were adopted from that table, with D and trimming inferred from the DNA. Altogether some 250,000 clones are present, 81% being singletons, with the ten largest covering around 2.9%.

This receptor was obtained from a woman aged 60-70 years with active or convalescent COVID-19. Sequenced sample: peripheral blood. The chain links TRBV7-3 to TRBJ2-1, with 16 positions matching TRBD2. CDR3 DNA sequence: TGTGCCAGCAGCCCTTCTGGGACTAGCGGGGGGGACAATGAGCAGTTCTTC. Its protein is CASSPSGTSGGDNEQFF.